This T cell receptor beta chain was identified in a study of beta chain features in type 1 diabetes. Study-wide points: For patients, the naive, central memory and Treg TCRB repertoires appeared more alike than for healthy donors.

Investigators reverse transcribed all isolated RNA, so they sequenced expressed TCRB transcripts. TCRdb's copy holds only in-frame clones and misses some; the assay was immunoSEQ multiplex PCR. The table shows hundreds of thousands of clones, with around 28% occurring only once. Trimming took off 3 bases at V and 9 bases at J, with 12 bases between the two ends. Germline CDR1 and CDR2: SGHTA and FQGNSA. This CDR3 region has 13 residues. This clone was seen only a few times. Its cognate antigen is unknown. The sequenced sample consisted of naive CD4+ T cells from blood. The chain combines TRBV7-2 with TRBJ2-1; D unclear. The origin of this receptor is a man in his late teens or twenties in good health. CDR3 amino acids: CASSFGPTSEQFF. The CDR3, as DNA: TGTGCCAGCAGCTTCGGGCCGACGAGTGAGCAGTTCTTC.